This T cell receptor (beta chain) was observed in a study of blood T cell repertoires in COVID-19. Overall study: Spain, Italy and the United States supplied samples that represented acute and convalescent COVID-19. From T cells, B-cell-depleted T cells, or PBMCs came the material, which was cDNA or gDNA.

In the original analysis: Amplification of reference gene primers was used by the study to estimate nucleated cell counts. Produced via immunoSEQ multiplex PCR; TCRdb's table is partial and in-frame only. D and trimming come from the DNA, and the V and J calls and clone size come from that table. The sample holds 200,000 to 250,000 clones; less than 90% are singletons and the top ten take approximately 6.2%. Unmatched junction bases numbered 4, after V lost 5 bases and J lost 2 bases. Looked up from germline, CDR1 is MNHEY and CDR2 is SVGAGI. CDR3 length equals 14 residues. The sequenced sample was peripheral blood. The gene calls are TRBV6-5 and TRBJ2-3; 7 nucleotides match TRBD1. This sequence originates from a man aged 55 to 70 with acute or convalescent COVID-19. DNA of the CDR3: TGTGCCAGCAGTCTGGGACAGATCACAGATACGCAGTATTTT. Translated: CASSLGQITDTQYF.